This T cell receptor (beta chain) was recorded in a study of human thymus T cells. Findings and caveats of the study: In thymic and blood repertoires alike, V and J usage looked biased. Reports from related research described highly overlapping thymic repertoires among unrelated individuals.

Corrective heart surgery yielded the resections from which the thymus tissue came. Healthy Finnish infants having corrective surgery for congenital heart defects served as donors. On this clone itself: Its antigen remains unidentified.

Method: immunoSEQ multiplex PCR; TCRdb's copy keeps in-frame clones and lacks some. The table shows some 130,000 clones, with approximately 96% occurring only once. Germline CDR1 reads SGHDT; CDR2 reads YYEEEE. The CDR3 is 16 amino acids. The J segment lost 6 bases and the V segment lost 0 bases, leaving 6 bases of the junction unmatched. The sample was thymus tissue. V and J are TRBV5-6 and TRBJ2-1; 10 bases line up with TRBD1. The sequence came from a boy under two years old with a congenital heart defect but otherwise immunologically healthy. CDR3 loop: CASSLGPGQGPNEQFF. The CDR3, as DNA: TGTGCCAGCAGCTTGGGGCCGGGACAGGGGCCCAATGAGCAGTTCTTC.